This TCR beta chain appears in the sequencing data of a study of T cells after yellow fever vaccination. Only a few counts were recorded for this clonotype. The CDR3 covers 14 residues. With V trimmed by 4 bases and J by 5 bases, 2 bases remained unmatched. In germline, CDR1 is SGHRS, CDR2 YFSETQ. TCRdb used MiXCR to reprocess the 5' RACE reads, holding one entry per CDR3 protein. This table has around 310,000 distinct CDR3 sequences, 8.7% appearing once. The sequencing here drew on PBMCs, taken on the day of the first yellow fever vaccination. The V and J genes are TRBV5-1 and TRBJ1-4; TRBD1 aligns across 10 bases. The receptor's source is a man in his late teens or twenties who received the YFV17D yellow fever vaccine. Here the CDR3 reads CASSVTGGNEKLFF. CDR3 nucleotide sequence: TGCGCCAGCAGCGTGACAGGGGGCAATGAAAAACTGTTTTTT.